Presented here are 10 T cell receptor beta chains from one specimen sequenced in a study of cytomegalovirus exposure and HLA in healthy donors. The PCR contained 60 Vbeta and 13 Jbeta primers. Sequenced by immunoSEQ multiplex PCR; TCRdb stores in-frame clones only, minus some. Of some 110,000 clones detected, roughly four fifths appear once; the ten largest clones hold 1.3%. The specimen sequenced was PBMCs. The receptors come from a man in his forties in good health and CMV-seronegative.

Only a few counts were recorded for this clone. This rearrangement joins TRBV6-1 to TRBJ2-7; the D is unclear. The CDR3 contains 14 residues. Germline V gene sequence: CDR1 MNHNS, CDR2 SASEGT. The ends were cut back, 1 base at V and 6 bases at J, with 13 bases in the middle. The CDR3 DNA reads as TGTGCCAGCAGTGAAGGGGCGCTGACCGGCGAGCAGTACTTC. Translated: CASSEGALTGEQYF.

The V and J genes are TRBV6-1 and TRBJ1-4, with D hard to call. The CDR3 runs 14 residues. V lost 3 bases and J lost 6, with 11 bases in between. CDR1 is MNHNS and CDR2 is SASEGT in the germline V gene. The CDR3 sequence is CASSDVLAYEKLFF. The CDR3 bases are TGTGCCAGCAGTGATGTCCTAGCTTATGAAAAACTGTTTTTT.

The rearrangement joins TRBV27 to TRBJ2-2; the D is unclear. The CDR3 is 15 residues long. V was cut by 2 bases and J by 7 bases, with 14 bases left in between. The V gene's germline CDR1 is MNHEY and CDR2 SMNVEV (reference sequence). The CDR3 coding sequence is TGTGCCAGCAGTTTACCCCCTACTCGAGGCGGGGAGCTGTTTTTT. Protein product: CASSLPPTRGGELFF.

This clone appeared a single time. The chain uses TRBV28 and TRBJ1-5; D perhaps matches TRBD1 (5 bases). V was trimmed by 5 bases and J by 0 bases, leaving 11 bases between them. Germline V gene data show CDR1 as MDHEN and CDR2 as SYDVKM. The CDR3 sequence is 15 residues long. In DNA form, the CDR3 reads TGTGCCAGCAGTATCCGACAGTATAGCAATCAGCCCCAGCATTTT. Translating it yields CASSIRQYSNQPQHF.

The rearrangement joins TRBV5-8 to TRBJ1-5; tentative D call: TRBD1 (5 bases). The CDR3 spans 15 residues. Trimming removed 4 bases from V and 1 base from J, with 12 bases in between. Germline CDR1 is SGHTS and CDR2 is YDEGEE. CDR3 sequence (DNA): TGTGCCAGCAGCCGGTGGGGGGGAAGCAATCAGCCCCAGCATTTT. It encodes CASSRWGGSNQPQHF.

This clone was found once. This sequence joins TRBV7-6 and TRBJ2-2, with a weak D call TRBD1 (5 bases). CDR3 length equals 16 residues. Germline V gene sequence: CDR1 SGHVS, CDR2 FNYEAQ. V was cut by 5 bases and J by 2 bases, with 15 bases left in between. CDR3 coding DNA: TGTGCCAGCAGCCCACTCCCAGGGCCCAACACCGGGGAGCTGTTTTTT. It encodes CASSPLPGPNTGELFF. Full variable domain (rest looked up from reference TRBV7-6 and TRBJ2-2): GAGVSQSPRYKVTKRGQDVALRCDPISGHVSLYWYRQALGQGPEFLTYFNYEAQQDKSGLPNDRFSAERPEGSISTLTIQRTEQRDSAMYRCASSPLPGPNTGELFFGEGSRLTVL.

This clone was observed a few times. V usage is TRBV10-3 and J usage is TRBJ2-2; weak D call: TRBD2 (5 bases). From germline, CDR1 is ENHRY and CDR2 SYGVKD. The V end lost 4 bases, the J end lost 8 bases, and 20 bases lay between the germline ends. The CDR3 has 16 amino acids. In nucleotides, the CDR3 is TGTGCCATCAGTGTTGTAGGGAGTGGTCTGCCGGGGGAGCTGTTTTTT. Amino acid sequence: CAISVVGSGLPGELFF.

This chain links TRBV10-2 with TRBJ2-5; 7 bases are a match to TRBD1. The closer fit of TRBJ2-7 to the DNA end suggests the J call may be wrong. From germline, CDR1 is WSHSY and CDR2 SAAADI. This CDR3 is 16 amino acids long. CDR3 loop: CASSTGAVRSSYEQYF. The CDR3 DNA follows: TGCGCCAGCAGTACAGGGGCGGTTCGGAGCTCCTACGAGCAGTACTTC.

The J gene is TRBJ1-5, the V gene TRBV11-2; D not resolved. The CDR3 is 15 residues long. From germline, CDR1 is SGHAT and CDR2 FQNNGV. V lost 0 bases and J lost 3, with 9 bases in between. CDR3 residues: CASSLDSFPNQPQHF. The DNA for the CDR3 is TGTGCCAGCAGCTTAGACAGTTTTCCCAATCAGCCCCAGCATTTT.

The CDR3 DNA reads TGTGCCAGCAGCGTAGGAGCTAGCGGGGGGTTCACAGATACGCAGTATTTT. Its protein product is CASSVGASGGFTDTQYF. The rearrangement links TRBV9 to TRBJ2-3; TRBD2 matches at 11 bases. Trimming removed 0 bases from V and 2 bases from J; junction bases left unmatched: 5. CDR1 and CDR2 (germline): SGDLS, YYNGEE. There are 17 residues in the CDR3.